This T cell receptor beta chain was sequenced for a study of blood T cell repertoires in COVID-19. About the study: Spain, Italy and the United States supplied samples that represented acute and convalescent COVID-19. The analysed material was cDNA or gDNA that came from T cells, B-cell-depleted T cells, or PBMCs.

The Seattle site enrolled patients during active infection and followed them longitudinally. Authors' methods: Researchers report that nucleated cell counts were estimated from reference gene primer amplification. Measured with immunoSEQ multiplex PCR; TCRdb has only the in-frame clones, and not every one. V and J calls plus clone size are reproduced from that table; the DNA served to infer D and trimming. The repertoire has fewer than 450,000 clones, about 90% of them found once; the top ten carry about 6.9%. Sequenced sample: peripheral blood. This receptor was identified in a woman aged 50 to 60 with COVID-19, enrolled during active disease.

For the CDR3, the DNA is TGTGCCAGCAGATACAGGGGGCAACGTGGAAACACCATATATTTT. Its translation is CASRYRGQRGNTIYF. This chain joins TRBV6-5 and TRBJ1-3, with 9 bases that match TRBD1. From germline, CDR1 is MNHEY and CDR2 SVGAGI. With V trimmed by 6 bases and J by 3 bases, 6 bases remained unmatched. This CDR3 has 15 amino acids.